This TCR beta chain emerged from a study of early T cells in non-severe SARS-CoV-2 infection. Study results and limitations: Private and CD4 specificities were missed by VDJdb matching, skewed to anti-spike CD8.

TCRdb called the 5' RACE reads again in MiXCR, with one record for every CDR3 protein. Counted here are tens of thousands of distinct CDR3 sequences, approximately 12% occurring once; the ten biggest clones make up 4% to 4.5%. This clonotype was counted ten times or more. Its antigen is currently unknown. Sequenced: whole blood. The clonotype originates from an adult who was a healthcare worker with PCR-confirmed SARS-CoV-2 infection or an uninfected control (not recorded which).

The DNA of the CDR3 is TGTGCCAGCGGGCTGCTCGACAGGCCATACTATGGCTACACCTTC. Protein: CASGLLDRPYYGYTF. The chain links TRBV12-3 or TRBV12-4 to TRBJ1-2, with a possible D match to TRBD1 (6 bases). V lost 8 bases, J lost 3 bases, and 19 bases lay in between. The CDR3 has 15 residues.